This entry describes one T cell receptor beta chain. This clonotype was seen many times. Its target antigen remains unknown. Base qualities are not at hand, and no much larger clone is one base apart. This sample was included in a study of early T cells in non-severe SARS-CoV-2 infection (dated by TCRdb to the early 2020s). For the wider study: Bulk RNA from unsorted whole blood was used for TCR sequencing, so alpha and beta chains could not be paired.

Set within a cohort of healthcare workers in London, UK, this nested case-control study involved weekly PCR testing of nasopharyngeal swabs along with blood sampling. Between 23 and 31 March 2020, the week of the UK lockdown, healthcare workers were enrolled and then followed up weekly for as long as 16 weeks. The germline V gene sets CDR1 to SGHRS and CDR2 to YFSETQ. From cysteine to phenylalanine, the CDR3 is 15 amino acids long. The DNA shown is the 45-base CDR3, in frame from base 1. The V and J ends are trimmed by 0 bases and 0 bases, leaving 10 bases between them. Libraries were built with 5' RACE. Sequencing took place on a NextSeq 500. In the TCR library protocol, unique molecular identifiers were attached to individual cDNA molecules to correct for PCR bias and sequencing error. Both TCR alpha and beta chains were sequenced, and tight co-correlation was observed between alpha and beta sequence abundances in each sample. The paper's data handling went like this. Decombinator V4 was used to perform V gene, J gene and CDR3 annotation of TCR sequences. TCRs were defined as expanded if a significant change between any two time points was detected under a Poisson model with p below 0.0001. TCR abundances were normalised to the total number of TCRs sequenced in each sample and reported as counts per million. MAIT TCRs were defined by TRAV1-2 paired with TRAJ12, TRAJ20 or TRAJ33, and iNKT TCRs by TRAV10 paired with TRAJ18. A search of VDJdb, accessed on 1 November 2021, was run for TCRs annotated to CMV, EBV and SARS-CoV-2, with TCRs annotated for multiple antigens excluded. Clones were called with MiXCR by TCRdb after fastp trimmed the public reads at Q25, and only in-frame beta chains were retained. Rows are unified per CDR3 protein, each entry keeping the most common DNA and genes. In this record, the V and J calls reflect TCRdb's handling and not the investigators' own analysis. This sample has some 34,000 distinct CDR3 sequences in its table, and 4% to 5% of those were observed once. Approximately 8% of the sample is taken by the ten largest.

Broad study findings and their caveats: Matching against VDJdb was skewed toward anti-spike CD8 responses, likely underestimated virus-specific expansions, and missed private and CD4 specificities.

The chain employs TRBV5-1 and TRBJ2-7, with the D gene not confidently named. The receptor's source is an adult who was a healthcare worker with PCR-confirmed SARS-CoV-2 infection or an uninfected control (not recorded which). Sequenced input: whole blood. The bases read TGCGCCAGCAGCTTGGACAGATCCAGCTCCTACGAGCAGTACTTC. It is translated as CASSLDRSSSYEQYF.